This TCR beta chain stems from a study of blood T cell repertoires in COVID-19. As for the study in general: Researchers got acute and convalescent COVID-19 samples from the United States, Italy and Spain. T cells, B-cell-depleted T cells, or PBMCs provided the cDNA or gDNA that served as material.

In the original processing: Amplification of reference gene primers was used by the study to estimate nucleated cell counts. Sequencing was performed with immunoSEQ multiplex PCR; in TCRdb, only in-frame clones are kept and a portion is missing. V, J and clone size were drawn from that table, and D and trimming were deduced from the DNA. The sample shows roughly 65,000 clones, over 65% of them seen only once. Sequencing used peripheral blood. This receptor was taken from a human donor in a cohort sampled during active COVID-19.

The CDR3 DNA sequence: TGTGCCATCAGTGGATCCGGGTCACCCCTCCACTTT. Translated, it gives CAISGSGSPLHF. V usage is TRBV10-3 and J usage is TRBJ1-6, with no clear D. Per the germline V gene, CDR1 is ENHRY and CDR2 is SYGVKD. The CDR3 runs 12 residues. Trimming shortened V by 4 bases and J by 10 bases, and 8 bases separated the two germline ends.